One T cell receptor (beta chain) is described in this entry. V was shortened by 2 bases and J by 5 bases, with 12 bases between the two germline ends. This CDR3 is built from 15 residues. Germline V gene data show CDR1 as SGHTA and CDR2 as FQGNSA. This entry is derived from a study of blood T cell repertoires in COVID-19. Study-level background: Samples of COVID-19 (acute and convalescent) were obtained from the United States, Italy and Spain.

Individuals drawn from around 25 US areas were roughly 18 to 95 years old. The study assigned cohorts using participant-reported clinical history. Two consecutive negative NP/OP PCR tests, clearance, or resolved symptoms defined Cohort 3 recovery. Clones were read by immunoSEQ multiplex PCR, and TCRdb kept only the in-frame ones, dropping some. In the table there are roughly 250,000 clones, roughly 88% of which are singletons. The sample taken for sequencing was PBMCs or T cells enriched from blood (not recorded which). The sequence was collected from a woman aged 30 to 39 who had recovered from COVID-19. V and J are TRBV7-2 and TRBJ1-4; D gene unclear. This chain's CDR3 is CASSLFGALNEKLFF. Here the CDR3 DNA reads TGTGCCAGCAGCTTATTCGGTGCCTTAAATGAAAAACTGTTTTTT. The variable domain in full, completed from reference TRBV7-2 and TRBJ1-4, reads GAGVSQSPSNKVTEKGKDVELRCDPISGHTALYWYRQSLGQGLEFLIYFQGNSAPDKSGLPSDRFSAERTGGSVSTLTIQRTQQEDSAVYLCASSLFGALNEKLFFGSGTQLSVL.